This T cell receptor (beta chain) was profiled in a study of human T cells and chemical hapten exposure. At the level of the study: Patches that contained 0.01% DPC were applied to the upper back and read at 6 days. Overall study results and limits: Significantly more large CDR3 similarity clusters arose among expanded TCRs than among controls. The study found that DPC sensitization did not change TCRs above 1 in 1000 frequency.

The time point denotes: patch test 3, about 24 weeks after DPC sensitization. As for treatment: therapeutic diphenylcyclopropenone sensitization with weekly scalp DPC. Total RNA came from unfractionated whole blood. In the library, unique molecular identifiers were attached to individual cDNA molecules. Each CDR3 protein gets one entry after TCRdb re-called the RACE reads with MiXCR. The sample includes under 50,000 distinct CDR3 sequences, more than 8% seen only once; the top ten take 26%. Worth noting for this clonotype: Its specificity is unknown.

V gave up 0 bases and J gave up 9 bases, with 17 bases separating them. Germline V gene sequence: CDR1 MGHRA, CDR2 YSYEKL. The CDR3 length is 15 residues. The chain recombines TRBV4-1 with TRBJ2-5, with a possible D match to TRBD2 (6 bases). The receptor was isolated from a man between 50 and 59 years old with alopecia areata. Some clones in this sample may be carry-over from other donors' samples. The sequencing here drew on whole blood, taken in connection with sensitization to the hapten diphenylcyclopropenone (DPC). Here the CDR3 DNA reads TGCGCCAGCAGCCAAGATTCAAACTCCAGGAGGGCCCAGTACTTC. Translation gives CASSQDSNSRRAQYF.